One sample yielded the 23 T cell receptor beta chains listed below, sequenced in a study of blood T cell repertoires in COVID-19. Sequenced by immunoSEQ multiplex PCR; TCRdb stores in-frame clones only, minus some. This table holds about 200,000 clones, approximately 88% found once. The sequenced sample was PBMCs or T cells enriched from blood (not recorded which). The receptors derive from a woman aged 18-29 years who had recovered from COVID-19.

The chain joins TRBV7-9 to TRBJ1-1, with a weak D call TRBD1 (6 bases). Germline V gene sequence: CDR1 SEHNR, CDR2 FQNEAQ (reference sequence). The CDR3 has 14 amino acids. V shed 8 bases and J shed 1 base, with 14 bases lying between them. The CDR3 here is CASSLDSTNTEAFF. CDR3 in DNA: TGTGCCAGCTCCCTGGACAGCACGAACACTGAAGCTTTCTTT.

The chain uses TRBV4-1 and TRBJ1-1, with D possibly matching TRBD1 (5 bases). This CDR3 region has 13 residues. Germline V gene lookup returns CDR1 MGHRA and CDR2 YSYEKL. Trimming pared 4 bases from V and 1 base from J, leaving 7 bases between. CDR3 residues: CASSLGQNTEAFF. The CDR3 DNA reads TGCGCCAGCAGCCTAGGACAGAACACTGAAGCTTTCTTT.

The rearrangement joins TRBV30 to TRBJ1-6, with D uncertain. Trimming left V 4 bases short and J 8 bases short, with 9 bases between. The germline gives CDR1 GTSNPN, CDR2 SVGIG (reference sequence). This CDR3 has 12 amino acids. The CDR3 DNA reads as TGTGCCTGGAATCGGGTAGATTCACCCCTCCACTTT. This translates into CAWNRVDSPLHF.

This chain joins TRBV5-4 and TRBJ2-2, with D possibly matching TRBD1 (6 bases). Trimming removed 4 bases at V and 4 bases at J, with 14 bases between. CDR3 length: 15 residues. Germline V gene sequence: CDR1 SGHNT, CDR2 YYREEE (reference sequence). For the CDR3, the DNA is TGTGCCAGCAGCCTGACAGGAGGAAGCACCGGGGAGCTGTTTTTT. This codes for CASSLTGGSTGELFF.

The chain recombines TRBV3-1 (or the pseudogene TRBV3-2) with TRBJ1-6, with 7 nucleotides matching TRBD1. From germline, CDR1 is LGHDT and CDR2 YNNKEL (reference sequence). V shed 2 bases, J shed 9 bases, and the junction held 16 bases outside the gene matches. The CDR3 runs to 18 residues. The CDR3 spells CASSQRQGARDLSSPLHF. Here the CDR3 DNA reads TGTGCCAGCAGCCAACGACAGGGAGCACGGGACCTTAGTTCACCCCTCCACTTT.

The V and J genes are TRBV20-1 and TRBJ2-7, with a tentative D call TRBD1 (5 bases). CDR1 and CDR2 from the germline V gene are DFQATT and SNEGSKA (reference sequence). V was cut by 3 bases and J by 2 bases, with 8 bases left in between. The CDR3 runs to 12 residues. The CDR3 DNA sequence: TGCAGTGCTAGTAAGGGGCCCTACGAGCAGTACTTC. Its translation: CSASKGPYEQYF.

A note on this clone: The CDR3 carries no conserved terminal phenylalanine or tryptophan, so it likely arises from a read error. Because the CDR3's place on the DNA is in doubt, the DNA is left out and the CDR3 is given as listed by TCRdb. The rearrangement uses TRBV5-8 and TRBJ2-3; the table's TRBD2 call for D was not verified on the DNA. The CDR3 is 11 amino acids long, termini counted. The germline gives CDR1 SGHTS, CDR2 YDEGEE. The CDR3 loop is CASSPIFSRRG.

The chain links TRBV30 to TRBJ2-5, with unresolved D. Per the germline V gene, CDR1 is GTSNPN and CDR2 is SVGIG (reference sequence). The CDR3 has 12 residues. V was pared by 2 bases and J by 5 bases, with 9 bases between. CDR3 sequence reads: CAWSRPRETQYF. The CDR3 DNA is TGTGCCTGGAGTCGGCCGAGGGAGACCCAGTACTTC.

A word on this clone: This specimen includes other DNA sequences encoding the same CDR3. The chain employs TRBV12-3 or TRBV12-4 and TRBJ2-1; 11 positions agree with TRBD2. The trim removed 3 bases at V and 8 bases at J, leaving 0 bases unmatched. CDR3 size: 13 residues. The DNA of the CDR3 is TGTGCCAGCAGTTTGGGACTAGCGGATGAGCAGTTCTTC. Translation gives CASSLGLADEQFF.

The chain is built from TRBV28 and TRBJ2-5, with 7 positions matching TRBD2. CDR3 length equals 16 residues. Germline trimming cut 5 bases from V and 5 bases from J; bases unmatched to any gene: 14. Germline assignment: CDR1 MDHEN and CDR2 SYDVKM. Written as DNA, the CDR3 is TGTGCCAGCAGTCCGCCCCGCTCCGGGGGAGGGGAGACCCAGTACTTC. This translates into CASSPPRSGGGETQYF.

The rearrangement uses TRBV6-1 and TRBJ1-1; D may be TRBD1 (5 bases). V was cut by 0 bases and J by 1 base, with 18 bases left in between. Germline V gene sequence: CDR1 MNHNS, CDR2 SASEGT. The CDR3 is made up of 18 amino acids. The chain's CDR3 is CASSEAWQGSGTNTEAFF. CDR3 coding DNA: TGTGCCAGCAGTGAAGCGTGGCAGGGAAGTGGTACGAACACTGAAGCTTTCTTT.

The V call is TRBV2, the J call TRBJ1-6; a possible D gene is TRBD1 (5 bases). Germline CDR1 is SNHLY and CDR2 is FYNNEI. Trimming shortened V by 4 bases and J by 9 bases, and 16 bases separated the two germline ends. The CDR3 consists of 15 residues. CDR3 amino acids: CASSVGEGSGSPLHF. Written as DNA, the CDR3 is TGTGCCAGCAGTGTGGGGGAGGGCTCGGGTTCACCCCTCCACTTT.

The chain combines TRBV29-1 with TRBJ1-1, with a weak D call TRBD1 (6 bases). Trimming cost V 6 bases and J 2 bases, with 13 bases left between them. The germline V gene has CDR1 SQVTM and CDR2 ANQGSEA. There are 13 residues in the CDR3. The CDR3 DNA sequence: TGCAGCGTACAGGGTAGACTTAACACTGAAGCTTTCTTT. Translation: CSVQGRLNTEAFF. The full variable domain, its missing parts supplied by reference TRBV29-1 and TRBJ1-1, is SAVISQKPSRDICQRGTSLTIQCQVDSQVTMMFWYRQQPGQSLTLIATANQGSEATYESGFVIDKFPISRPNLTFSTLTVSNMSPEDSSIYLCSVQGRLNTEAFFGQGTRLTVV.

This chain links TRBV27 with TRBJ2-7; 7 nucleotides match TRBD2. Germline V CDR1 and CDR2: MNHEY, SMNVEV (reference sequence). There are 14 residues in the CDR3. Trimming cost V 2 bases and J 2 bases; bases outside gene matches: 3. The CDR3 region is CASSLAGDPYEQYF. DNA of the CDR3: TGTGCCAGCAGTTTAGCGGGGGATCCCTACGAGCAGTACTTC.

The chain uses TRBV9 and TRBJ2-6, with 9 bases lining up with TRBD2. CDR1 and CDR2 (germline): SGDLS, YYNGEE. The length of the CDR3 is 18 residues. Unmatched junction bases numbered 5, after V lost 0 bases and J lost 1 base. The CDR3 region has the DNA TGTGCCAGCAGCGTAGGAGGCGGGGGGGCGTCTGGGGCCAACGTCCTGACTTTC. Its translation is CASSVGGGGASGANVLTF.

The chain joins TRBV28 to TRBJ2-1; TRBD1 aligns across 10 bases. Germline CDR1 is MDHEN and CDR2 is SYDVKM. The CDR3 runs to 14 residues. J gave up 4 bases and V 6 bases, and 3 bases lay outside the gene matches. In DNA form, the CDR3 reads TGTGCCAGCAGCGGGACAGGGGAATACAATGAGCAGTTCTTC. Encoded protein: CASSGTGEYNEQFF.

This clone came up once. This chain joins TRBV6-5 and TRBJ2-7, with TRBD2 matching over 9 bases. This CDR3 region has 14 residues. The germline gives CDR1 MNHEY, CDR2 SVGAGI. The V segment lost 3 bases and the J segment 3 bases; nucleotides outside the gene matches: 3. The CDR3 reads CASSYIAGVYEQYF. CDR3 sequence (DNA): TGTGCCAGCAGTTATATAGCGGGGGTCTACGAGCAGTACTTC.

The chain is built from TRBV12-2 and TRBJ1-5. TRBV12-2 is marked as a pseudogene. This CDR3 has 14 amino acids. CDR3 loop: CASRFIGAPGPQHF. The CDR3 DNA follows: TGTGCAAGTCGCTTTATCGGTGCGCCTGGGCCCCAGCATTTT.

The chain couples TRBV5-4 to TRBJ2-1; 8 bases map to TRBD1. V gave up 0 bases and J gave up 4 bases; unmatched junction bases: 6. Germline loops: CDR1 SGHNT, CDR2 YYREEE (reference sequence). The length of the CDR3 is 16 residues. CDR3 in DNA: TGTGCCAGCAGCTTGGATCTGGACAGGGCTTACAATGAGCAGTTCTTC. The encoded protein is CASSLDLDRAYNEQFF.

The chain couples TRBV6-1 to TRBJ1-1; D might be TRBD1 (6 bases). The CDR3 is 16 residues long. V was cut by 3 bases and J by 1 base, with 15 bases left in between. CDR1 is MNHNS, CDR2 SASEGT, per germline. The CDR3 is CASSDLWDTRNTEAFF. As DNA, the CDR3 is TGTGCCAGCAGTGACCTCTGGGACACCCGGAACACTGAAGCTTTCTTT.

The CDR3 DNA reads TGTGCCAGCAGCCATGTGGGGTCTAGGGGGGGGGCCGGGGAGCAGTTCTTC. It encodes CASSHVGSRGGAGEQFF. The V gene is TRBV4-2, the J gene TRBJ2-1, with D possibly being TRBD2 (7 bases). The germline V gene has CDR1 LGHNA and CDR2 YNFKEQ. This CDR3 comprises 17 residues. V was clipped by 3 bases and J by 10 bases, with 25 bases between them.

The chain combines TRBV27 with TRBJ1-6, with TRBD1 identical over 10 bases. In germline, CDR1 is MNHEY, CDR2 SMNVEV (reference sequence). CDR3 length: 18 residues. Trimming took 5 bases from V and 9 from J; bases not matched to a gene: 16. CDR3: CASSIRRPGTGVGSPLHF. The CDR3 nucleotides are TGTGCCAGCAGTATCCGTCGTCCCGGGACAGGGGTCGGTTCACCCCTCCACTTT.

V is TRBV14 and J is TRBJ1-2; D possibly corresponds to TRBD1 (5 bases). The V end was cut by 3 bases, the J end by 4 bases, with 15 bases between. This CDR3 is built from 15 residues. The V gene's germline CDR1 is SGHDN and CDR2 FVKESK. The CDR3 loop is CASSHRQTTLYGYTF. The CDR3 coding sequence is TGTGCCAGCAGCCACCGACAGACGACCCTCTATGGCTACACCTTC.